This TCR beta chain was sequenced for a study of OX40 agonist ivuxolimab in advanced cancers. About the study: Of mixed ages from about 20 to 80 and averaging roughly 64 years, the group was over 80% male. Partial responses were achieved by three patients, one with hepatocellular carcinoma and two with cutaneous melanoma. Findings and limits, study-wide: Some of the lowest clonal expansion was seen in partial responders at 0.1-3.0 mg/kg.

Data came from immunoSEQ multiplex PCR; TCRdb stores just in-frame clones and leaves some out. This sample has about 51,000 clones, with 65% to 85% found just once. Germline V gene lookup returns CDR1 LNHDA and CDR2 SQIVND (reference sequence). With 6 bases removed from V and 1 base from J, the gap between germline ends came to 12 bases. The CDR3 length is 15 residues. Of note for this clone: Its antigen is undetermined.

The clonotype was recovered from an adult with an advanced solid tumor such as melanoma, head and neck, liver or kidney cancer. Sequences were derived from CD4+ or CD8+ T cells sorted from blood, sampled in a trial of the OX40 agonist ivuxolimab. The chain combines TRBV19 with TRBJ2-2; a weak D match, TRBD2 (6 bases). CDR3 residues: CASRSAGWNTGELFF. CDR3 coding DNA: TGTGCCAGTAGGTCGGCGGGATGGAACACCGGGGAGCTGTTTTTT.